Shown below are 2 T cell receptor beta chains from a single sample sequenced in a study of cytomegalovirus exposure and HLA in healthy donors. PCR primers comprised 60 Vbeta and 13 Jbeta primers. Assay used: immunoSEQ multiplex PCR; TCRdb lists only in-frame clones, some missing. The sample contains around 130,000 clones, around three quarters of which appear only once. Sequenced material: PBMCs. Every receptor here comes from a woman in her 50s in good health and CMV-seronegative.

The J gene is TRBJ2-3, the V gene TRBV28; 8 bases line up with TRBD1. The junction had 6 bases not matched to a gene; V was cut back by 4 bases and J by 0 bases. Germline V gene data show CDR1 as MDHEN and CDR2 as SYDVKM. The CDR3 has 16 amino acids. The CDR3: CASSSHRGLSTDTQYF. Here the CDR3 DNA reads TGTGCCAGCAGTTCACACAGGGGGTTGAGCACAGATACGCAGTATTTT.

J is TRBJ1-1 and V is TRBV12-5; 8 bases are shared with TRBD1. Looked up from germline, CDR1 is LGHNT and CDR2 is FRNRAP. V lost 2 bases, J lost 4 bases, and 3 bases stayed unmatched. The CDR3 runs to 14 residues. The CDR3 loop is CASGLPTGGTEAFF. Here the CDR3 DNA reads TGTGCTAGTGGTTTGCCCACAGGGGGCACTGAAGCTTTCTTT. Filled out from reference TRBV12-5 and TRBJ1-1, the complete variable domain reads DARVTQTPRHKVTEMGQEVTMRCQPILGHNTVFWYRQTMMQGLELLAYFRNRAPLDDSGMPKDRFSAEMPDATLATLKIQPSEPRDSAVYFCASGLPTGGTEAFFGQGTRLTVV.